This is a list of T cell receptor beta chains from one sample in a study of response to subunit inactivated influenza vaccine. Each CDR3 protein gets one entry after TCRdb re-called the RT-PCR reads with MiXCR. The sample shows 450,000 to 600,000 distinct CDR3 sequences, approximately 7.2% of them seen only once. The specimen comprised PBMCs from blood, sampled less than 30 months after vaccination. These receptors came from a man between 45 and 75 years old who received an inactivated influenza vaccine. Each CDR3 is given with its conserved first and last residue.

TRBV4-3	TRBJ1-2	CASSLGTGGDYGYTF
TRBV6-5	TRBJ1-3	CASSFRQGETGNTIYF
TRBV20-1	TRBJ2-1	CSASPMAPRGNNEQFF
TRBV15	TRBJ2-7	CATSRTEAYEQYF
TRBV28	TRBJ1-5	CASSRPSTERHQPQHF
TRBV10-3	TRBJ1-6	CAISDRQDNSPLHF
TRBV4-1	TRBJ2-5	CASSQVPGRETQYF
TRBV9	TRBJ1-1	CASSSSGTLNTEAFF
TRBV5-1	TRBJ2-5	CASSFYRGAPQETQYF
TRBV20-1	TRBJ2-5	CSARVGARETQYF
TRBV6-1	TRBJ2-7	CASSAITGGLYEQYF
TRBV28	TRBJ1-1	CASSLRSGLMNTEAFF
TRBV7-2	TRBJ2-3	CASSLLLGSSTDTQYF
TRBV20-1	TRBJ2-1	CSARDAAGGRSYNEQFF
TRBV14	TRBJ1-5	CASSQQSPRGNQPQHF
TRBV15	TRBJ1-4	CATTGTGGEKLFF
TRBV20-1	TRBJ2-5	CSAGGQGNFRETQYF
TRBV9	TRBJ1-4	CASSPLGGTNEKLFF
TRBV24-1	TRBJ2-1	CATSDLTRGHEQFF
TRBV4-2	TRBJ2-2	CASSQDSLAGVSGELFF
TRBV4-3	TRBJ2-7	CASSRQGQGAYEQYF
TRBV25-1	TRBJ2-7	CATPSPVGTDTYEQYF
TRBV12-3/TRBV12-4	TRBJ2-7	CASSPPSGNEQYF
TRBV10-3	TRBJ2-1	CATNIPGLAGPEQFF
TRBV20-1	TRBJ1-1	CSGGHIEAFF